This T cell receptor (beta chain) was retrieved from a study of CD8 T cells in Susac syndrome. Random hexamers primed reverse transcription of 0.5 to 1 ug RNA. TCRdb recomputed calls from the immunoSEQ multiplex PCR reads with MiXCR, one row per CDR3 protein. The sample lists a few hundred thousand distinct CDR3 sequences, under 95% occurring once. Germline-derived CDR1 and CDR2 are LNHDA and SQIVND (reference sequence). V was shortened by 9 bases and J by 4 bases, with 16 bases between the two germline ends. The CDR3 has 14 residues. The receptor's source is a human donor with multiple sclerosis. The source material was CD4+ T cells from PBMCs. The chain couples TRBV19 to TRBJ2-4; D is perhaps TRBD1 (6 bases). CDR3 coding DNA: TGTGCCAGACTAAGACAGGAGACAAAAAACATTCAGTACTTC. Translated, it gives CARLRQETKNIQYF.